This paragraph covers one T cell receptor (beta chain) sequence. Its antigen is unknown. The record originates from a study of shared clonotypes between healthy human individuals. Study conclusions and caveats: Sample collection involved blood only; tissue repertoires are likely different. Naive subsets usually exceeded memory subsets in estimated richness.

Terminally differentiated effector memory CD45RA+ cells were excluded by CCR7 positive selection of CD45RO-negative cells. Adult Caucasians living in Nashville, Tennessee made up all of the donors. Trimming left V 3 bases short and J 3 bases short, with 12 bases between. CDR1 is LNHDA and CDR2 is SQIVND in the germline V gene (reference sequence). The CDR3 is made up of 15 amino acids. Assay: immunoSEQ multiplex PCR; the TCRdb copy retains only in-frame clones and omits some. The sample records hundreds of thousands of clones, about 95% being singletons. Sequencing was performed on naive CD8+ T cells sorted from blood. V gene TRBV19 combines with J gene TRBJ1-5; D unclear. This TCR came from a woman between 25 and 40 years old in good health. This CDR3 is CASSMSPGPNQPQHF. CDR3 bases: TGTGCCAGTAGTATGTCGCCAGGCCCCAATCAGCCCCAGCATTTT.